This T cell receptor beta chain was documented in a study of CD8+CD57+ T cells in acquired aplastic anemia. Study at large: Recorded DNA amounts for sorted CD4+ and CD8+ cells had an average of around 3.4 ug.

On this clonotype itself: Its antigen is undetermined.

With 4 bases removed from V and 9 bases from J, the gap between germline ends came to 9 bases. The V gene's germline CDR1 is SEHNR and CDR2 FQNEAQ (reference sequence). There are 11 residues in the CDR3. General study results and limits: Patients and controls turned out to have roughly 30 CD8+ CDR3 sequences in common.

Genomic DNA, serving as template, underwent TCR beta VDJ and CDR3 profiling. TCRdb re-called the reads with MiXCR, one entry per CDR3 protein. This sample has approximately 50,000 distinct CDR3 sequences, with 55% to 75% found just once. The sequence was collected from a human donor in good health, serving as a control. The J gene is TRBJ2-5, the V gene TRBV7-9; D gene unclear. Sample: sorted CD4+, CD8+, or CD8+CD57+ T cells (not recorded which) from PBMCs. CDR3: CASSYTQAQYF. The CDR3 nucleotides are TGTGCCAGCAGCTACACCCAGGCCCAGTACTTC.